These T cell receptor beta chains were read from a single sample in a study of blood T cells in healthy people across ages. TCRdb reprocessed the 5' RACE reads via MiXCR and lists one record per CDR3 protein. The sample lists roughly 860,000 distinct CDR3 sequences, around two thirds occurring once. The sequenced sample was blood. The receptors derive from a man aged 30 to 45 in good health. Each CDR3 is given with its conserved first and last residue. D genes are given only for firm matches.

CDR3 length	D gene	V gene	J gene	CDR3 protein
15	NA	TRBV7-3	TRBJ2-1	CASSSTGNSYNEQFF
15	NA	TRBV6-1	TRBJ2-7	CASSEGGTVPYEQYF
14	NA	TRBV7-8	TRBJ2-1	CASSFSQGNSEQFF
8	NA	TRBV29-1	TRBJ1-5	CSVGPQHF
16	NA	TRBV7-2	TRBJ2-7	CASSPDGGASSYEQYF
14	NA	TRBV15	TRBJ2-5	CATSRDGQGETQYF
14	NA	TRBV27	TRBJ2-7	CASSAHRVGAEQYF
12	NA	TRBV7-9	TRBJ2-3	CASSPSADTQYF
17	NA	TRBV4-1	TRBJ2-5	CASSPSTGGAGQETQYF
16	TRBD1	TRBV11-3	TRBJ2-1	CASSLSGQGLYNEQFF
18	NA	TRBV28	TRBJ1-5	CASSTLAGGRGSNQPQHF
18	TRBD1	TRBV9	TRBJ2-7	CASSVLSGTALSSYEQYF
15	NA	TRBV6-2/TRBV6-3	TRBJ2-1	CASSYGDSGYNEQFF
13	NA	TRBV14	NA	CASSPPFGGEQYF
12	NA	TRBV6-5	TRBJ1-2	CASSYSGLGCTF
14	NA	TRBV20-1	TRBJ2-1	CSAPRMEGNNEQFF
16	TRBD1	TRBV20-1	TRBJ1-5	CSARERQGPSNQPQHF
13	NA	TRBV29-1	TRBJ1-4	CSVESRLGEKLFF
13	NA	TRBV7-6	TRBJ2-7	CASSLSLAHEQYF
14	TRBD1	TRBV7-9	TRBJ1-4	CASSPFGQAEKLFF
15	NA	TRBV5-1	TRBJ2-7	CASSPTGPRSYEQYF
15	TRBD1	TRBV19	TRBJ1-6	CASSAQGVDGSPLHF
15	NA	TRBV4-3	TRBJ2-5	CASSLDPGYQETQYF
15	TRBD1	TRBV24-1	TRBJ2-5	CATSAAGGLRETQYF
19	NA	TRBV6-1	TRBJ1-6	CASSRRSMGLYSYNSPLHF
15	NA	TRBV20-1	TRBJ2-1	CSALGGESSYNEQFF